What follows is one T cell receptor (beta chain) and its context. This specimen comes from a study of cytomegalovirus exposure and HLA in healthy donors. With 60 Vbeta and 13 Jbeta primers, the PCR was carried out. Profiling relied on immunoSEQ multiplex PCR, and the TCRdb table lists in-frame clones only, not all of them. The table lists roughly 100,000 clones, 63% of them singletons. Per the germline V gene, CDR1 is SGHTA and CDR2 is FQGNSA. CDR3 length: 14 amino acids. Between the trimmed V and J ends, which lost 1 base and 2 bases, there was a span of 8 bases. This chain uses TRBV7-2 with TRBJ1-2; D remains unclear. The sample was PBMCs. The source is a human donor in good health. CDR3 sequence (DNA): TGTGCCAGCAGCTTAGTTGGCTGGAACTATGGCTACACCTTC. It codes for CASSLVGWNYGYTF.